The subject of this entry is one T cell receptor (beta chain). Its specificity is not known. Checkpoint therapy with ipilimumab 1 mg/kg began 14 to 28 days after transplant. The germline V gene encodes CDR1 LGHNT and CDR2 FRNRAP. This CDR3 contains 16 residues. Trimming left V 3 bases short and J 2 bases short, with 14 bases between. The table came from immunoSEQ multiplex PCR; TCRdb's copy has only in-frame clones and leaves some out. This table holds over 75,000 clones, under 85% found once. These data come from a study of ipilimumab plus nivolumab after autologous stem cell transplantation. Study information: Both relapsed and primary refractory DLBCL were included. Study-wide findings and caveats: TCR repertoire, Treg phenotype and gut microbiota reportedly support more study of this approach.

The V call is TRBV12-5, the J call TRBJ2-1; the D gene is possibly TRBD1 (6 bases). The sample consisted of PBMCs, taken in a trial of ipilimumab plus nivolumab as post-transplant consolidation. This sequence was found in a male donor with diffuse large B-cell lymphoma. The CDR3 reads CASGFDAGEAYNEQFF. CDR3 in DNA: TGTGCTAGTGGTTTTGATGCAGGGGAAGCCTACAATGAGCAGTTCTTC.